Following are 10 T cell receptor beta chains from one sample sequenced in a study of T cells after yellow fever vaccination. Each CDR3 protein gets one entry after TCRdb re-called the 5' RACE reads with MiXCR. The sample yields nearly 550,000 distinct CDR3 sequences, under 25% seen once. Sample: PBMCs, taken 15 days after the yellow fever booster vaccination. The receptors derive from a man aged 25 to 40 who received the YFV17D yellow fever vaccine.

This clonotype was detected only a few times. The J gene is TRBJ2-7, the V gene TRBV6-6, with D unresolved. The CDR3 runs to 12 residues. Per the germline V gene, CDR1 is MNHNY and CDR2 is SVGAGI (reference sequence). V was trimmed by 7 bases and J by 2 bases, leaving 9 bases between them. Written as DNA, the CDR3 is TGTGCCAGCATCTCGGGCACCTACGAGCAGTACTTC. Its translation: CASISGTYEQYF.

The gene calls are TRBV6-5 and TRBJ2-7; 8 nucleotides line up with TRBD1. V lost 2 bases, J lost 2 bases, and 11 bases stayed unmatched. Germline CDR1 and CDR2: MNHEY and SVGAGI. This CDR3 comprises 17 residues. This chain's CDR3 is CASSYVAGGVYPYEQYF. CDR3 sequence (DNA): TGTGCCAGCAGTTACGTCGCAGGGGGCGTTTATCCCTACGAGCAGTACTTC.

J is TRBJ1-5 and V is TRBV16, with 8 bases that match TRBD1. The CDR3 is 15 amino acids. Losses at the gene ends were 0 bases for V and 2 bases for J; bases not matched to a gene: 0. The germline V gene has CDR1 KGHSY and CDR2 FQNENV. CDR3 DNA sequence: TGTGCCAGCAGCCAATCGGGACAGGGCAATCAGCCCCAGCATTTT. This sequence encodes CASSQSGQGNQPQHF.

The CDR3 sequence is CASSRGDRVYNEQFF. The CDR3 nucleotides read TGTGCCAGCTCTAGAGGGGACAGGGTTTACAATGAGCAGTTCTTC. The chain carries TRBV6-2 or TRBV6-3 and TRBJ2-1; TRBD1 agrees at 9 bases. The J segment lost 4 bases and the V segment lost 8 bases, leaving 9 bases of the junction unmatched. Germline loops: CDR1 MNHEY, CDR2 SVGEGT. There are 15 residues in the CDR3.

This clonotype has only a few counts. This chain connects TRBV7-2 to TRBJ1-1, with D hard to call. Per germline, CDR1 SGHTA and CDR2 FQGNSA. Trimming removed 5 bases from V and 8 bases from J, with 21 bases in between. There are 15 residues in the CDR3. Here the CDR3 reads CASSPEGGLGTEAFF. In DNA form, the CDR3 reads TGTGCCAGCAGCCCAGAGGGCGGCCTGGGTACGGAAGCTTTCTTT.

This clonotype was seen more than once but under ten times. The V gene is TRBV20-1, the J gene TRBJ2-3; D gene ambiguous. Germline-derived CDR1 and CDR2 are DFQATT and SNEGSKA (reference sequence). This CDR3 is 15 amino acids long. V was trimmed by 3 bases and J by 6 bases, leaving 19 bases between them. The CDR3 DNA sequence: TGCAGTGCTAGCGATCTAGACCCGGGTTGGGATACGCAGTATTTT. Amino acid sequence: CSASDLDPGWDTQYF.

The V call is TRBV4-3, the J call TRBJ1-4; D unresolved. Germline V lookup: CDR1 LGHNA, CDR2 YSLEER. The length of the CDR3 is 17 residues. V lost 0 bases to trimming and J lost 8 bases, with 19 bases between them. The CDR3 DNA follows: TGCGCCAGCAGCCAAGATCTCCAACGGGGTGGGAGCGAAAAACTGTTTTTT. Translation gives CASSQDLQRGGSEKLFF.

This clonotype turned up a few times. The chain employs TRBV27 and TRBJ2-3; possibly TRBD1 for D (5 bases). In germline, CDR1 is MNHEY, CDR2 SMNVEV (reference sequence). This CDR3 region has 16 residues. Trimming took off 5 bases at V and 1 base at J, with 16 bases between the two ends. CDR3 DNA: TGTGCCAGCAGTACCCAGGGTACCCTGGGCACAGATACGCAGTATTTT. Translating gives CASSTQGTLGTDTQYF.

The chain couples TRBV19 to TRBJ1-5; TRBD1 matches 7 bases. Germline-derived CDR1 and CDR2 are LNHDA and SQIVND (reference sequence). V dropped 4 bases and J dropped 1; count of bases not matched to a gene: 7. This CDR3 is built from 16 residues. The CDR3 DNA follows: TGTGCCAGTAGTAGCGGAGGGGGCCTGAGCAATCAGCCCCAGCATTTT. Amino acids: CASSSGGGLSNQPQHF.

This clonotype came up many times. One end of the junction fails to match germline, which may point to a read error. V gene TRBV5-1 combines with J gene TRBJ2-1, with 10 bases matching TRBD2. Germline V lookup: CDR1 SGHRS, CDR2 YFSETQ. This CDR3 comprises 15 residues. CDR3 amino acids: CASSSGTSAYNEQFF. In DNA, the CDR3 is TGTGCCAGCAGCTCAGGGACTAGCGCCTACAATGAGCAGTTCTTC.